The 10 T cell receptor beta chains reported below all come from one sample, sequenced in a study of blood T cell repertoires in COVID-19. Using immunoSEQ multiplex PCR, the repertoire was profiled, and TCRdb retains in-frame clones only, with some absent. The data show approximately 200,000 clones, roughly 84% seen once. Material: PBMCs or T cells enriched from blood (not recorded which). Receptors originate from a woman in her twenties or thirties who had recovered from COVID-19.

This sequence joins TRBV6-4 and TRBJ2-2, with 7 bases lining up with TRBD2. Germline CDR1 is MRHNA and CDR2 is SNTAGT. V lost 3 bases to trimming and J lost 5 bases; unmatched junction nucleotides: 0. This CDR3 is 13 amino acids long. The CDR3 DNA reads as TGTGCCAGCAGTGAGCGGGAGACCGGGGAGCTGTTTTTT. Protein: CASSERETGELFF.

The gene calls are TRBV7-9 and TRBJ2-7, with 8 bases lining up with TRBD1. Germline V lookup: CDR1 SEHNR, CDR2 FQNEAQ (reference sequence). The V gene end was trimmed by 6 bases and the J gene end by 5 bases; junction bases not matched to a gene: 9. The CDR3 has 14 amino acids. The CDR3 region has the DNA TGTGCCAGCAGTTCCGTCCAGGGGGCCCACGAGCAGTACTTC. It codes for CASSSVQGAHEQYF.

The rearrangement uses TRBV19 and TRBJ2-5; TRBD1 matches at 11 bases. Trimming took 6 bases from V and 4 from J; bases not matched to a gene: 10. Germline V gene lookup returns CDR1 LNHDA and CDR2 SQIVND (reference sequence). CDR3 length equals 16 residues. Here the CDR3 DNA reads TGTGCCAGTAGCCACCTGGCGGACAGGGGGCGAGAGACCCAGTACTTC. Translating it yields CASSHLADRGRETQYF.

The V call is TRBV6-4, the J call TRBJ2-1, with a weak D call TRBD1 (6 bases). Germline V gene data show CDR1 as MRHNA and CDR2 as SNTAGT. Trimming took 5 bases from V and 9 from J, leaving 17 bases between them. This CDR3 has 14 residues. DNA for the CDR3: TGTGCCAGCAGTCTACTCGGGGAAGGGGGTGAGCAGTTCTTC. Its translation is CASSLLGEGGEQFF.

This clone was picked up one time. The chain links TRBV28 to TRBJ2-5; 7 positions agree with TRBD1. The length of the CDR3 is 15 residues. With 3 bases clipped from V and 1 base from J, the junction kept 5 bases outside the gene matches. CDR1 is MDHEN, CDR2 SYDVKM, per germline. The CDR3 sequence: CASSFSTGLQETQYF. Written as DNA, the CDR3 is TGTGCCAGCAGTTTCTCGACAGGGCTCCAAGAGACCCAGTACTTC.

V is TRBV14 and J is TRBJ2-1; TRBD2 agrees at 10 bases. The CDR3 covers 15 residues. The trim removed 2 bases at V and 3 bases at J, leaving 1 base unmatched. Looked up from germline, CDR1 is SGHDN and CDR2 is FVKESK. CDR3 nucleotide sequence: TGTGCCAGCAGCCAACTAGCGGGAGACTACAATGAGCAGTTCTTC. Its translation: CASSQLAGDYNEQFF.

With respect to this clone: Additional DNA sequences in this sample encode the identical CDR3. The chain uses TRBV28 and TRBJ2-7, with D perhaps matching TRBD2 (6 bases). Germline V gives CDR1 MDHEN, CDR2 SYDVKM. The V and J ends lost 10 bases and 0 bases respectively, with 10 bases between them. The CDR3 is made up of 12 amino acids. The CDR3 protein is CATTGSSYEQYV. CDR3 in DNA: TGTGCCACCACCGGGAGCTCCTACGAGCAGTACGTC.

The chain uses TRBV3-1 (or the pseudogene TRBV3-2) and TRBJ2-1, with TRBD2 as a possible D gene (6 bases). Germline V gene sequence: CDR1 LGHDT, CDR2 YNNKEL (reference sequence). The CDR3 is 12 amino acids. V lost 8 bases and J 10 bases, leaving 15 bases between the germline ends. The CDR3 DNA reads as TGTGCCAGCCGAACTCACGGAGGGGAGCAGTTCTTC. Translated: CASRTHGGEQFF.

The gene calls are TRBV7-3 and TRBJ2-2; 7 bases align to TRBD2. This CDR3 contains 18 residues. CDR1 is SGHTA, CDR2 FQGTGA, per germline. V dropped 1 base and J dropped 0; count of bases not matched to a gene: 8. This CDR3 reads CASSLRSGLAANTGELFF. The DNA for the CDR3 is TGTGCCAGCAGCTTAAGATCGGGGCTAGCGGCGAACACCGGGGAGCTGTTTTTT.

This chain connects TRBV27 to TRBJ1-4, with 7 bases matching TRBD1. In germline, CDR1 is MNHEY, CDR2 SMNVEV (reference sequence). This CDR3 comprises 18 residues. V shed 1 base, J shed 2 bases, and the junction held 10 bases outside the gene matches. As DNA, the CDR3 is TGTGCCAGCAGTTTATTAGGATTACAGGGGAGCACTAATGAAAAACTGTTTTTT. This translates into CASSLLGLQGSTNEKLFF.